Sequencing of this TCR beta chain was carried out in a study of blood T cell repertoires in COVID-19 (dated by TCRdb to the early 2020s). Regarding the complete study: Collaborator samples came from the United States, Italy and Spain and covered acute and convalescent phases of COVID-19. The dataset comprised deeply sampled blood TCRbeta repertoires from subjects exposed to, actively infected with, or recovered from COVID-19. A de-identified subject ID, COVID-19 status, age in years and sex were almost always included in the sample metadata. The samples were drawn from the first 160 participants of the ongoing ImmuneRACE study and from 950 to 1,500 subjects provided by 6 global collaborators. The repertoires were released in a freely available public database intended as a resource for research on the immune response to SARS-CoV-2. The material from the prospective study consisted of cDNA or gDNA derived from T cells, B-cell-depleted T cells, or PBMCs. Where available, HLA class I and class II types were obtained from metadata supplied by the sample provider rather than from assay-based typing. General study outcomes and caveats: Clinical and demographic metadata were provided uncurated, with the amount varying by source and participant.

At one collaborating source in Seattle, patients were enrolled during active infection and were followed longitudinally through the course of disease. Whole blood was collected in K2EDTA tubes by collaborating institutions according to the institutions' own protocols. For TCRbeta analysis, collaborators shipped samples as frozen whole blood, isolated PBMCs, or DNA extracted from either of those sample types. Comments on this clone: Its recognized antigen is unknown. Base qualities were left out, and no much larger clone turns up one base away.

TCRbeta CDR3 regions were amplified from genomic DNA by means of the immunoSEQ Assay, a bias-controlled multiplex PCR. The study's processing was this. Within the assay, amplification of reference gene primers was used to estimate how many nucleated cells each sample contained. To quantify the absolute abundance of each unique TCRbeta CDR3 rearrangement, sequence reads were collapsed and filtered. Productive Simpson clonality was computed per sample as the square root of Simpson's diversity index over productive rearrangements. This immuneACCESS table, as held by TCRdb, lists in-frame sequences with V and J called but not all clones. Of the missing ones, under half trace to an unresolved V gene in checked studies; the others have no known cause. The V and J calls and clone size were taken over from that table, and D and trimming were inferred from the DNA. In all, the sample holds 300,000 to 400,000 clones, and roughly 90% of those were seen once. Roughly 2.9% of the sample goes to the ten largest clones.

This sequence was found in a woman in her thirties with COVID-19, enrolled during active disease. The specimen sequenced was peripheral blood.

CDR3 region: CASSEALAGTDTQYF. The nucleotide sequence reads TGTGCCAGCAGTGAAGCACTAGCGGGCACAGATACGCAGTATTTT. The rearrangement joined TRBV2 to TRBJ2-3; TRBD2 fits 8 bases in the junction. The CDR3 contains 15 residues, cysteine and phenylalanine counted. The entry retains the CDR3 DNA only, 45 bases that are in frame from base 1. V trim: 0 bases; J trim: 1 base; unmatched bases: 0. Via the germline V gene, CDR1 is SNHLY and CDR2 FYNNEI.